This record concerns one TCR beta chain sequence. Its matching antigen is unknown. The V and J ends lost 0 bases and 6 bases, in that order; junction bases with no gene match: 5. CDR1 and CDR2 (germline): GTSNPN, SVGIG (reference sequence). CDR3 length equals 13 residues. This sample is part of a study of cytomegalovirus exposure and HLA in healthy donors. The study, taken as a whole, reports: Later analysis showed TCR association rates varying by HLA locus, highest for DRB1 and lowest for HLA-C.

The PCR was carried out with 60 Vbeta primers and 13 Jbeta primers. As processed by the authors: Later, roughly 80 million unique TCR beta chains were counted in an analysis, and some 9.9 million of them were shared. Repertoires were generated with immunoSEQ multiplex PCR, while TCRdb's copy carries only in-frame clones and drops some. That table is the source of V, J and clone size, and D and trimming were worked out from the DNA. Among 88,000 or so clones listed, roughly 65% were seen once. Material: PBMCs. The chain carries TRBV30 and TRBJ2-7; the match to TRBD1 covers 7 bases. The receptor was derived from a male donor in good health and CMV-seropositive. CDR3 sequence reads: CAWSVGQVCEQYF. For the CDR3, the DNA is TGTGCCTGGAGTGTTGGACAGGTCTGCGAGCAGTACTTC.